These 28 T cell receptor beta chains originate from one sample sequenced in a study of blood T cell repertoires in COVID-19. Sequencing used immunoSEQ multiplex PCR; TCRdb keeps in-frame clones, though not all of them. The sample contains roughly 220,000 clones, more than 75% of which appear only once. The sequenced material came from peripheral blood. These receptors originate from a man aged 55 to 70 with acute or convalescent COVID-19.

The V gene is TRBV19, the J gene TRBJ1-2; D uncertain. The V gene's germline CDR1 is LNHDA and CDR2 SQIVND (reference sequence). The length of the CDR3 is 14 residues. V lost 6 bases to trimming and J lost 3 bases, with 14 bases between them. DNA for the CDR3: TGTGCCAGTAGCCCCCTTTTTACGGACTATGGCTACACCTTC. This gives the protein CASSPLFTDYGYTF.

The V gene is TRBV7-7, the J gene TRBJ2-5, with unresolved D. The germline V and J ends were trimmed by 2 bases and 0 bases, with 7 bases remaining between them. This CDR3 has 14 amino acids. Germline V gives CDR1 SSHAT, CDR2 FNYEAQ (reference sequence). CDR3 nucleotide sequence: TGTGCCAGCAGCTTAATGTCCGACCAAGAGACCCAGTACTTC. Translating gives CASSLMSDQETQYF. The complete variable domain, with remaining parts taken from reference TRBV7-7 and TRBJ2-5, reads GAGVSQSPRYKVTKRGQDVTLRCDPISSHATLYWYQQALGQGPEFLTYFNYEAQPDKSGLPSDRFSAERPEGSISTLTIQRTEQRDSAMYRCASSLMSDQETQYFGPGTRLLVL.

This rearrangement joins TRBV10-3 to TRBJ2-3, with 11 bases that match TRBD2. CDR3 length: 15 residues. Trimming cost V 6 bases and J 4 bases; bases outside gene matches: 6. Germline V gene data show CDR1 as ENHRY and CDR2 as SYGVKD. The CDR3 region has the DNA TGTGCCATCAGGACTAGCGGGGCCTACCCAGATACGCAGTATTTT. Translation gives CAIRTSGAYPDTQYF.

This clone showed up just once. The rearrangement joins TRBV28 to TRBJ1-1; D gene unclear. V was pared by 3 bases and J by 5 bases, with 19 bases between. The CDR3 extends over 16 amino acids. Germline V gives CDR1 MDHEN, CDR2 SYDVKM. The CDR3 DNA sequence: TGTGCCAGCAGTTTTATGAGGGTCGGAGGAACAACTGAAGCTTTCTTT. Amino acids: CASSFMRVGGTTEAFF.

The chain recombines TRBV5-1 with TRBJ1-1; 7 bases align to TRBD1. This CDR3 comprises 16 residues. CDR1 is SGHRS and CDR2 is YFSETQ in the germline V gene. Losses at the gene ends were 0 bases for V and 0 bases for J; bases not matched to a gene: 5. The CDR3 bases are TGCGCCAGCAGCTTGGCGGGACAGACGATGAACACTGAAGCTTTCTTT. This codes for CASSLAGQTMNTEAFF.

The rearrangement links TRBV27 to TRBJ2-3, with TRBD1 matching 8 bases. The CDR3 is made up of 15 amino acids. CDR1 is MNHEY, CDR2 SMNVEV, per germline (reference sequence). With 7 bases clipped from V and 8 bases from J, the junction kept 14 bases outside the gene matches. Here the CDR3 DNA reads TGTGCCAGCATCATGGACAGGGCCTCCAGGGGTACGCAGTATTTT. Encoded protein: CASIMDRASRGTQYF.

The chain has TRBV3-1 (or the pseudogene TRBV3-2) and TRBJ1-5; 7 positions match TRBD1. The length of the CDR3 is 14 residues. Germline CDR1 reads LGHDT; CDR2 reads YNNKEL (reference sequence). J was trimmed by 9 bases and V by 4 bases; bases with no gene match: 9. The DNA of the CDR3 is TGTGCCAGCAGCCCTACAGGGGTCGAATGGCCCCAGCATTTT. Translated, it gives CASSPTGVEWPQHF.

This clone was counted a few times. This chain joins TRBV12-5 and TRBJ1-1, with D unclear. CDR1 is LGHNT, CDR2 FRNRAP, per germline. Trimming stripped 4 bases from V and 1 base from J, with 10 bases between. CDR3 length: 14 residues. CDR3 nucleotides: TGTGCTAGTGGTTCTGGCGGGAGGAACACTGAAGCTTTCTTT. This encodes CASGSGGRNTEAFF.

The CDR3, as DNA: TGTGCCAGCAGCTTTGGCGGGGGCGCTTCTCGCAGCTCCTACAATGAGCAGTTCTTC. Translated: CASSFGGGASRSSYNEQFF. The genes are TRBV7-9 and TRBJ2-1, with D possibly matching TRBD2 (7 bases). Germline loops: CDR1 SEHNR, CDR2 FQNEAQ (reference sequence). V shed 3 bases and J shed 0 bases, with 21 bases lying between them. This CDR3 is 19 amino acids long.

The V call is TRBV7-8, the J call TRBJ2-7, with a weak D call TRBD1 (6 bases). The CDR3 covers 12 residues. V was cut by 5 bases and J by 5 bases, with 10 bases left in between. Germline assignment: CDR1 SGHVS and CDR2 FQNEAQ. The DNA for the CDR3 is TGTGCCAGCAGCGCACAGGGTAACGAGCAGTACTTC. It encodes CASSAQGNEQYF.

The rearrangement links TRBV19 to TRBJ2-6; the match to TRBD1 covers 7 bases. The CDR3 runs 19 residues. Germline V lookup: CDR1 LNHDA, CDR2 SQIVND (reference sequence). The junction had 22 bases not matched to a gene; V was cut back by 10 bases and J by 4 bases. The CDR3 coding sequence is TGTGCCACCAGTATCGGGAAGGACAGGCCAACGGAGGGGGCCAACGTCCTGACTTTC. This translates into CATSIGKDRPTEGANVLTF. The complete variable domain, with remaining parts taken from reference TRBV19 and TRBJ2-6, reads DGGITQSPKYLFRKEGQNVTLSCEQNLNHDAMYWYRQDPGQGLRLIYYSQIVNDFQKGDIAEGYSVSREKKESFPLTVTSAQKNPTAFYLCATSIGKDRPTEGANVLTFGAGSRLTVL.

The J gene is TRBJ1-2, the V gene TRBV3-1 (or the pseudogene TRBV3-2), with TRBD1 identical over 8 bases. Trimming took 4 bases from V and 8 from J; bases not matched to a gene: 9. The CDR3 is 14 residues long. Germline V gives CDR1 LGHDT, CDR2 YNNKEL (reference sequence). CDR3 in amino acids: CASSRGQTGAGYTF. CDR3 nucleotides: TGTGCCAGCAGCCGCGGACAGACAGGGGCCGGCTACACCTTC.

V is TRBV12-3 or TRBV12-4 and J is TRBJ2-5, with D possibly TRBD1 on 6 matching bases. This CDR3 comprises 13 residues. Trimming removed 8 bases from V and 4 bases from J, with 14 bases in between. The CDR3: CASGSQGSETQYF. The CDR3 region has the DNA TGTGCCAGCGGGTCACAGGGTTCAGAGACCCAGTACTTC.

V usage is TRBV4-2 and J usage is TRBJ1-2, with TRBD1 identical over 7 bases. Trimming cost V 7 bases and J 4 bases; bases outside gene matches: 12. The CDR3 spans 15 residues. Germline CDR1 LGHNA, CDR2 YNFKEQ. CDR3 coding DNA: TGTGCCAGCAACCCCCGCAGCGGACAGGCCTATGGCTACACCTTC. Protein product: CASNPRSGQAYGYTF.

For this clone: Other nucleotide sequences in the sample specify the same CDR3. The chain recombines TRBV9 with TRBJ1-1; D uncertain. The V gene lost 1 base and the J gene lost 0 bases, with 7 bases spanning the gap. Per germline, CDR1 SGDLS and CDR2 YYNGEE. The CDR3 covers 14 residues. The CDR3 DNA reads TGTGCCAGCAGCGTAACCGGTGTGAACACTGAAGCTTTCTTT. The encoded protein is CASSVTGVNTEAFF.

As to this clone: Other DNA sequences in this specimen translate into the identical CDR3. The chain carries TRBV4-2 and TRBJ1-2; TRBD1 aligns across 7 bases. The CDR3 covers 14 residues. Looked up from germline, CDR1 is LGHNA and CDR2 is YNFKEQ. After removal of 1 base from V and 4 bases from J, the junction contained 3 bases not matched to a gene. The CDR3 DNA reads TGTGCCAGCAGCCAAGGACAGGGCGGCTATGGCTACACCTTC. The encoded protein is CASSQGQGGYGYTF.

In this sample, this clone turned up once. The rearrangement joins TRBV3-1 (or the pseudogene TRBV3-2) to TRBJ2-5, with TRBD2 identical over 8 bases. V lost 3 bases to trimming and J lost 2 bases; unmatched junction nucleotides: 5. Germline V gives CDR1 LGHDT, CDR2 YNNKEL (reference sequence). This CDR3 is built from 15 residues. The CDR3 nucleotides are TGTGCCAGCAGCCAGCGGGGGGCCCCTCAAGAGACCCAGTACTTC. Amino acid sequence: CASSQRGAPQETQYF.

The chain has TRBV7-6 and TRBJ2-2, with TRBD2 matching over 7 bases. Germline CDR1 and CDR2: SGHVS and FNYEAQ. This CDR3 is built from 14 residues. The V and J ends lost 6 bases and 2 bases, in that order; junction bases with no gene match: 3. The CDR3 nucleotides read TGTGCCAGCAGGCGGGGGATAAACACCGGGGAGCTGTTTTTT. Amino acids: CASRRGINTGELFF.

CDR3 sequence: CASSYRQGARTQYF. The CDR3 nucleotides read TGTGCCAGCAGTTACAGACAGGGGGCGCGTACGCAGTATTTT. The V call is TRBV6-5, the J call TRBJ2-3; 10 bases map to TRBD1. CDR3 length: 14 residues. V lost 2 bases and J lost 8; bases outside the gene matches: 4. Per the germline V gene, CDR1 is MNHEY and CDR2 is SVGAGI.

This clone showed up just a few times. The gene calls are TRBV7-9 and TRBJ1-1; perhaps TRBD1 as D (6 bases). CDR3 length: 13 residues. From germline, CDR1 is SEHNR and CDR2 FQNEAQ (reference sequence). V was pared by 7 bases and J by 4 bases, with 13 bases between. The CDR3 is CASNPQGSTEAFF. CDR3 bases: TGTGCCAGCAACCCACAGGGATCCACTGAAGCTTTCTTT.

The V call is TRBV9, the J call TRBJ2-2; a possible D gene is TRBD1 (7 bases). From germline, CDR1 is SGDLS and CDR2 YYNGEE. The V and J ends lost 0 bases and 4 bases respectively, with 10 bases between them. The length of the CDR3 is 15 residues. In DNA form, the CDR3 reads TGTGCCAGCAGCGTAGCTCAGGGGGGCACCGGGGAGCTGTTTTTT. It yields the protein CASSVAQGGTGELFF. The full variable domain, completed using reference TRBV9 and TRBJ2-2, is DSGVTQTPKHLITATGQRVTLRCSPRSGDLSVYWYQQSLDQGLQFLIQYYNGEERAKGNILERFSAQQFPDLHSELNLSSLELGDSALYFCASSVAQGGTGELFFGEGSRLTVL.

The gene calls are TRBV4-3 and TRBJ2-5; TRBD1 aligns across 7 bases. The CDR3 totals 15 residues. CDR1 and CDR2 (germline): LGHNA, YSLEER. V lost 4 bases, J lost 2 bases, and 7 bases stayed unmatched. The CDR3 nucleotides are TGCGCCAGCAGCCCAAGGCCGGGACAGCAAGAGACCCAGTACTTC. Translating gives CASSPRPGQQETQYF.

The rearrangement uses TRBV18 and TRBJ2-5, with 8 nucleotides matching TRBD1. V lost 1 base, J lost 5 bases, and 18 bases stayed unmatched. CDR1 and CDR2 from the germline V gene are KGHSH and LQKENI. The CDR3 sequence is 19 residues long. CDR3 sequence (DNA): TGTGCCAGCTCACCACAAGGTGGTTTTGGACAGGGCCTCGGGGAGACCCAGTACTTC. Protein product: CASSPQGGFGQGLGETQYF. Using reference TRBV18 and TRBJ2-5 for the parts outside the CDR3, the full variable domain is NAGVMQNPRHLVRRRGQEARLRCSPMKGHSHVYWYRQLPEEGLKFMVYLQKENIIDESGMPKERFSAEFPKEGPSILRIQQVVRGDSAAYFCASSPQGGFGQGLGETQYFGPGTRLLVL.

The chain joins TRBV19 to TRBJ1-1; tentatively, D is TRBD1 (5 bases). V lost 5 bases to trimming and J lost 3 bases, with 16 bases between them. This CDR3 is built from 15 residues. Germline loops: CDR1 LNHDA, CDR2 SQIVND (reference sequence). The DNA of the CDR3 is TGTGCCAGTAGTTCAGACCATGGGGGGTACACTGAAGCTTTCTTT. This encodes CASSSDHGGYTEAFF.

The V and J genes are TRBV7-2 and TRBJ2-2; D remains unclear. V lost 6 bases and J 3 bases, leaving 14 bases between the germline ends. The CDR3 runs to 15 residues. CDR1 is SGHTA and CDR2 is FQGNSA in the germline V gene. CDR3 DNA: TGTGCCAGCAGAAAGCAGGCGTTTTACACCGGGGAGCTGTTTTTT. This gives the protein CASRKQAFYTGELFF. Complete variable domain (other parts from reference TRBV7-2 and TRBJ2-2): GAGVSQSPSNKVTEKGKDVELRCDPISGHTALYWYRQSLGQGLEFLIYFQGNSAPDKSGLPSDRFSAERTGGSVSTLTIQRTQQEDSAVYLCASRKQAFYTGELFFGEGSRLTVL.

The chain joins TRBV6-6 to TRBJ2-5, with TRBD1 matching over 8 bases. The junction had 10 bases not matched to a gene; V was cut back by 6 bases and J by 7 bases. Germline V lookup: CDR1 MNHNY, CDR2 SVGAGI (reference sequence). The CDR3 runs 14 residues. CDR3 in DNA: TGTGCCAGCAGCCCCGGGACAGGTATAGGGACCCAGTACTTC. Amino acid sequence: CASSPGTGIGTQYF.

This chain links TRBV28 with TRBJ1-3; 7 nucleotides line up with TRBD1. The CDR3 is made up of 15 amino acids. CDR1 is MDHEN, CDR2 SYDVKM, per germline. V shed 6 bases and J 4 bases; nucleotides not matched to a gene: 9. The CDR3 region has the DNA TGTGCCAGCAGCCCGGGACAGCGAAGGGGAAACACCATATATTTT. The encoded protein is CASSPGQRRGNTIYF.

This clone appeared a single time. The chain carries TRBV18 and TRBJ1-2; 9 bases map to TRBD1. J lost 4 bases, V lost 4 bases, and 7 bases had no gene match. Germline assignment: CDR1 KGHSH and CDR2 LQKENI. The CDR3 has 15 amino acids. The CDR3 nucleotides are TGTGCCAGCTCACAGCAGGGACAGGGTCTCTATGGCTACACCTTC. Protein sequence: CASSQQGQGLYGYTF.